These 6 T cell receptor beta chains were all obtained from the same sample, sequenced in a study of cytomegalovirus exposure and HLA in healthy donors. The data were produced by immunoSEQ multiplex PCR, yet TCRdb's version contains in-frame clones alone and is incomplete. The sample lists around 130,000 clones, around nine tenths occurring once. Sequenced: PBMCs. These receptor sequences come from a man aged 30 to 39 in good health and CMV-seronegative.

This chain joins TRBV19 and TRBJ2-3, with 8 bases aligning to TRBD2. J was trimmed by 3 bases and V by 3 bases; bases with no gene match: 14. This CDR3 contains 18 residues. Germline CDR1 is LNHDA and CDR2 is SQIVND (reference sequence). This CDR3 reads CASSIRAGVIVRTDTQYF. CDR3 nucleotide sequence: TGTGCCAGTAGTATTCGAGCGGGAGTTATTGTGAGGACAGATACGCAGTATTTT.

This chain joins TRBV29-1 and TRBJ1-2; TRBD1 agrees at 8 bases. Per germline, CDR1 SQVTM and CDR2 ANQGSEA. With V trimmed by 4 bases and J by 3 bases, 7 bases remained unmatched. This CDR3 contains 14 residues. Here the CDR3 DNA reads TGCAGCGTTGGACCGACAGGGGATGACTATGGCTACACCTTC. This encodes CSVGPTGDDYGYTF.

The V gene is TRBV13, the J gene TRBJ2-2; TRBD2 matches at 8 bases. CDR3 length: 16 residues. The V gene's germline CDR1 is PRHDT and CDR2 FYEKMQ (reference sequence). V lost 2 bases and J lost 7; bases outside the gene matches: 9. CDR3 sequence: CASSLNSGASVGELFF. CDR3 coding DNA: TGTGCCAGCAGCTTAAATAGCGGGGCCTCCGTCGGGGAGCTGTTTTTT.

This chain connects TRBV6-1 to TRBJ2-1, with 11 bases lining up with TRBD2. CDR3 length: 14 amino acids. The junction had 6 bases not matched to a gene; V was cut back by 7 bases and J by 7 bases. Germline CDR1 is MNHNS and CDR2 is SASEGT. In DNA, the CDR3 is TGTGCCAGCAAGCTAGCGGGAGGCACGAATGAGCAGTTCTTC. This encodes CASKLAGGTNEQFF.

This clone has a single count. The chain uses TRBV2 and TRBJ2-5; 7 nucleotides line up with TRBD1. V lost 6 bases and J lost 4; bases outside the gene matches: 11. This CDR3 spans 15 amino acids. Germline lookup yields CDR1 SNHLY and CDR2 FYNNEI. The CDR3 sequence is CASSGADRVGETQYF. CDR3 DNA: TGTGCCAGCAGCGGCGCTGACAGGGTCGGAGAGACCCAGTACTTC.

The rearrangement joins TRBV2 to TRBJ2-3, with TRBD1 as a possible D gene (6 bases). The CDR3 is 13 residues long. V lost 6 bases and J lost 3, with 10 bases in between. Germline assignment: CDR1 SNHLY and CDR2 FYNNEI. CDR3 protein: CASSPQGTDTQYF. The CDR3 DNA is TGTGCCAGCAGCCCCCAGGGGACAGATACGCAGTATTTT.